This T cell receptor beta chain was found in a study of CD8 T cells in acute hepatitis C reinfection. Assay: immunoSEQ multiplex PCR; the TCRdb copy retains only in-frame clones and omits some. The table includes 30,000 to 45,000 clones, approximately 85% detected once. Documented time point: naive CD8 control sorted from an acute-time-point sample. About this clone: Its antigen is as yet unknown.

Germline CDR1 reads MGHRA; CDR2 reads YSYEKL. Trimming stripped 2 bases from V and 0 bases from J, with 9 bases between. This CDR3 comprises 15 residues. The study's findings and limits: One of thirteen outcome-independent public clonotypes used V04-02/J02-02. Few CDR3s matched those for other epitopes.

The sample comprised naive CD8+ T cells from PBMCs. V usage is TRBV4-1 and J usage is TRBJ2-3, with D unclear. The TCR comes from a woman between 18 and 29 years old who spontaneously cleared hepatitis C infection. The CDR3 DNA follows: TGCGCCAGCAGCCAAAGAGAGTCCAGCACAGATACGCAGTATTTT. Translated, it gives CASSQRESSTDTQYF.